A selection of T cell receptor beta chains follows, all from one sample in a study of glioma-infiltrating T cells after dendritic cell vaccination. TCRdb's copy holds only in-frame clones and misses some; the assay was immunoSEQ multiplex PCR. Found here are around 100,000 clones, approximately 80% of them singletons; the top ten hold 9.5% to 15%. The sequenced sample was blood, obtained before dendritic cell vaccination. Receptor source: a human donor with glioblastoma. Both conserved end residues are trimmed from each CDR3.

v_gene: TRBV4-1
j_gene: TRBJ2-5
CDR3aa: ASSQEAKGRREETQY

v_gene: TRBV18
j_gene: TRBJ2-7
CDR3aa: ASSRGETGDEQY

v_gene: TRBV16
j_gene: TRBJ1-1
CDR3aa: ASSPSTENTEAF

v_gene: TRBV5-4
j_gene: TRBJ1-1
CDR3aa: ASSSMTDHTEAF

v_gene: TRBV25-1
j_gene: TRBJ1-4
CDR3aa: ASTVGANEKLF

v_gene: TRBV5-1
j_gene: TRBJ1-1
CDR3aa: ASSFMTVGEAF

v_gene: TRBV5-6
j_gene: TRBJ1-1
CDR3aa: ASSLYLWASGDTEAF

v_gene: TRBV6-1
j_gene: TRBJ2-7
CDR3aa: ASSENVGSGDYYEQY

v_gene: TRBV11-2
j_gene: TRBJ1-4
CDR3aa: ASSLERNEKLF

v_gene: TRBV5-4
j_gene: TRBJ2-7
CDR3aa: ASSSDSYEQY

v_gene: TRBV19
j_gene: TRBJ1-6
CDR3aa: ASRGRDDSPLH

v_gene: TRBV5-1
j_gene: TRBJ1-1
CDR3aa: ASSLARKNTEAF

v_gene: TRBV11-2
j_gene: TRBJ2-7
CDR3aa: ASSPGTSGSLGQY

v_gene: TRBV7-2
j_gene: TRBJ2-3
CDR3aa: ASSPEAAGALVRDTQY

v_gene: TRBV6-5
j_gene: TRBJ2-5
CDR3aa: ASSYSDSQETQY

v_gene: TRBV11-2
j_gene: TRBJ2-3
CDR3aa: ASSGKGLGHVTQY

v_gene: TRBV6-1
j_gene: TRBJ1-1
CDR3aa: ASSTTGENTEAF

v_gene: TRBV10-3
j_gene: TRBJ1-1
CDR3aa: AIHGRRAPTEAF

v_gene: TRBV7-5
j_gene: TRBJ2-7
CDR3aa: VRSFAANYTYEQY

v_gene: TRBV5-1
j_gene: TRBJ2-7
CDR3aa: ASSLVPQGVGSYEQY

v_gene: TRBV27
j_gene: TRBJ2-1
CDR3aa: ASRPRTSFGEQF

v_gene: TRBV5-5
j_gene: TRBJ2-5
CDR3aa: ASSLRFGQGEETQY

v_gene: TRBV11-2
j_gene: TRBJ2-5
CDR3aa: ASSPRQQETQY

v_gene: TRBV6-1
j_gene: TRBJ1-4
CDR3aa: ASTSYPGKLF

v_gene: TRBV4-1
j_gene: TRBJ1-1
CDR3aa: ASSQRTQNTEAF

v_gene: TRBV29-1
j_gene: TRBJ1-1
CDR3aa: SGKTGFGNTEAF

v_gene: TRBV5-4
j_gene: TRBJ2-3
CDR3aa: ASSGGFGGTHTDTQY

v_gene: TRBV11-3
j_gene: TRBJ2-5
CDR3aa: ASNLRSQGQETQY

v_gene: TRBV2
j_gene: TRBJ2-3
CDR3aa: ASSTSVGGGYTQY

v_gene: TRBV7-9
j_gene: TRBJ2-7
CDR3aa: ASSLGTSGGFNEQY

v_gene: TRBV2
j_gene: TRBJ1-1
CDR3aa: ASSENEVNTEAF

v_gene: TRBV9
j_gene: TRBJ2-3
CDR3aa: ASSVATSGGHTQY

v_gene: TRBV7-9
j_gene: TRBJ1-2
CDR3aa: ASSLTGSYGYT

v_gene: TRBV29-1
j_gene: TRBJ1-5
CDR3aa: SVEGPNNRVNQPQH

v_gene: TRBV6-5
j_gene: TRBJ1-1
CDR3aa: ASSKRDSPNTEAF

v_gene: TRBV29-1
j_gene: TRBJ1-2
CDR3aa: SVYGRGWGYT

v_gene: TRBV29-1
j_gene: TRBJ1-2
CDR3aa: SVKRQAVYGYT

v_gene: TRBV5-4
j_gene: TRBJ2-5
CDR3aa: ASSPGMRDKETQY

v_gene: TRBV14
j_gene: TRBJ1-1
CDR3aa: ASSPVEGGWLDTEAF

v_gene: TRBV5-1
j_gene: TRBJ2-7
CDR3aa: ASSASAPYYEQY

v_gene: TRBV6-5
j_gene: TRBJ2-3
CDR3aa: ASSRGGVNTDTQY

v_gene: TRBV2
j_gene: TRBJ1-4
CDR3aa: ASSEVWTGNEKLF

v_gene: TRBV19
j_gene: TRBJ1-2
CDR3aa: ASTPIRGGGASGYT